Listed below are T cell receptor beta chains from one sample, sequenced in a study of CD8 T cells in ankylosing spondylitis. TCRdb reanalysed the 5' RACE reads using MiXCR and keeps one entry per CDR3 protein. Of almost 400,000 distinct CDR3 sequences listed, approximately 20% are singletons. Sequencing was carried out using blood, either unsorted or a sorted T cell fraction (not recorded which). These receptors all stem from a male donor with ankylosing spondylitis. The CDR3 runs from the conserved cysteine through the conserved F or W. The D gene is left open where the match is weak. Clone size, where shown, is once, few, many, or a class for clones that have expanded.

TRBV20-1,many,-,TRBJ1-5,TGCAGTGCTAGAAAGGAGAGCAATCAGCCCCAGCATTTT,CSARKESNQPQHF
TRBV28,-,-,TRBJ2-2,TGTGCCAGCTCTGCTTTCTATATTACGAACACCGGGGAGCTGTTTTTT,CASSAFYITNTGELFF
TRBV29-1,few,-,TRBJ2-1,TGCAGCGTTGAACGGGGCAGGGTGTACAATGAGCAGTTCTTC,CSVERGRVYNEQFF
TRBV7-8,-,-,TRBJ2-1,TGTGCCAGCAGCTTGAATAGACCGGGACCAATTTCCTACAATGAGCAGTTCTTC,CASSLNRPGPISYNEQFF
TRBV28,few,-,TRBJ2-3,TGTGCCAGCAGTTTGTTTTCCACTCGGGATACGCAGTATTTT,CASSLFSTRDTQYF
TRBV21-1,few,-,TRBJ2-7,TGTGCCAGCAGCAACCCTGGGACTAGGAAGGGCTACGAGCAGTACTTC,CASSNPGTRKGYEQYF
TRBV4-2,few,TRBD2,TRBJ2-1,TGTGCCAGCAGCCAAGACCCACTAGTGCGGGAGTACAATGAGCAGTTCTTC,CASSQDPLVREYNEQFF
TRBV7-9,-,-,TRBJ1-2,TGTGCCAGCAGCTTGTCCGGGGGGGTCCGGTATGGCTACACCTTC,CASSLSGGVRYGYTF
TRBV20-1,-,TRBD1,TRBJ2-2,TGCAGTGCTAGTAATAGACAGGGGTACGGGGAGCTGTTTTTT,CSASNRQGYGELFF
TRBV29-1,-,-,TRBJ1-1,TGCAGCGCCGAGACAGCCGGAGAAGGATTGGCTTTCTTT,CSAETAGEGLAFF
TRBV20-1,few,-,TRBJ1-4,TGCAGTGCTACAGGGGCCGATGAAAAACTGTTTTTT,CSATGADEKLFF
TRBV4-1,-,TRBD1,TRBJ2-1,TGCGCCAGCAGCCTACAGGGGTCGAGCTCCTACAATGAGCAGTTCTTC,CASSLQGSSSYNEQFF
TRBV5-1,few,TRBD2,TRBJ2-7,TGCGCCAGCAGCCCAGGGACTAGCGGGCTTCCCTACGAGCAGTACTTC,CASSPGTSGLPYEQYF
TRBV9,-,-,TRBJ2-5,TGTGCCAGCAGCGTTATAGCCCAAGAGACCCAGTACTTC,CASSVIAQETQYF
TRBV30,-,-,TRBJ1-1,TGTGCCTGGAAAAGGGCTCTTAACACTGAAGCTTTCTTT,CAWKRALNTEAFF
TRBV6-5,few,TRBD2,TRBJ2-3,TGTGCCAGCAGTTACTCGCCCGTAGCGGGAGGGGGCACAGATACGCAGTATTTT,CASSYSPVAGGGTDTQYF
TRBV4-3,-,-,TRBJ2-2,TGCGCCAGCAGCCAAACAGAGAACACCGGGGAGCTGTTTTTT,CASSQTENTGELFF
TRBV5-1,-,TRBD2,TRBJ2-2,TGCGCCAGCAGCTTGCTAGCGGGAGAAACCGGGGAGCTGTTTTTT,CASSLLAGETGELFF